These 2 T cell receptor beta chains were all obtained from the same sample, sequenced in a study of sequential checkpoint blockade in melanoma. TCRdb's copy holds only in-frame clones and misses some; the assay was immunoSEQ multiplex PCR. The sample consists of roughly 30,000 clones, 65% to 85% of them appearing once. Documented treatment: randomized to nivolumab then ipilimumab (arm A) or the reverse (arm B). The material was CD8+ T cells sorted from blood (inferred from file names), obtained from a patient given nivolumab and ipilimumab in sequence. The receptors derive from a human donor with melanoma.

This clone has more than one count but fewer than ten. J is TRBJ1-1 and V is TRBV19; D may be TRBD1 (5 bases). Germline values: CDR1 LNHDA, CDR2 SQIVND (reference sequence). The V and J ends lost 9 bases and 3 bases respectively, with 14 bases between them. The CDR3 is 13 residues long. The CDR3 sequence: CASKDITDTEAFF. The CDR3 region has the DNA TGTGCCAGCAAGGACATAACCGACACTGAAGCTTTCTTT.

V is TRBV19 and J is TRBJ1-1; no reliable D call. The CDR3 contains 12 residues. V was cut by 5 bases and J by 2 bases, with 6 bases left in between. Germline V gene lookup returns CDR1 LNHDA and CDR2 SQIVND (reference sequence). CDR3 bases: TGTGCCAGTAGTGTCCTAAACACTGAAGCTTTCTTT. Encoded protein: CASSVLNTEAFF.